Shown below are 23 T cell receptor beta chains from a single sample sequenced in a study of STAT5B mutations in CD4+ large granular lymphocyte leukemia. Measured with immunoSEQ multiplex PCR; TCRdb has only the in-frame clones, and not every one. The sample lists fewer than 35,000 clones, about 76% seen once, with around 1% in the top ten. Sample: CD4+ T cells from blood buffy coats. All receptors derive from a human donor in good health.

This clone was counted between two and nine times. The chain joins TRBV5-4 to TRBJ1-6; D possibly corresponds to TRBD1 (5 bases). V gave up 1 base and J gave up 7 bases, with 9 bases separating them. The CDR3 sequence is 14 residues long. Germline CDR1 and CDR2: SGHNT and YYREEE (reference sequence). The CDR3 region is CASSLRGANSPLHF. CDR3 DNA sequence: TGTGCCAGCAGCTTGAGGGGCGCGAATTCACCCCTCCACTTT. Full variable domain (rest looked up from reference TRBV5-4 and TRBJ1-6): ETGVTQSPTHLIKTRGQQVTLRCSSQSGHNTVSWYQQALGQGPQFIFQYYREEENGRGNFPPRFSGLQFPNYSSELNVNALELDDSALYLCASSLRGANSPLHFGNGTRLTVT.

This clone occurred once. The chain combines TRBV6-5 with TRBJ1-1; maybe TRBD1 (5 bases). The CDR3 has 14 residues. The germline V gene has CDR1 MNHEY and CDR2 SVGAGI. Trimming pared 5 bases from V and 3 bases from J, leaving 13 bases between. CDR3 in amino acids: CASSLDRGDTEAFF. CDR3 sequence (DNA): TGTGCCAGCAGTCTGGATCGGGGGGACACTGAAGCTTTCTTT.

This sequence joins TRBV18 and TRBJ1-4, with D possibly matching TRBD1 (5 bases). This CDR3 is 13 amino acids long. From germline, CDR1 is KGHSH and CDR2 LQKENI. V lost 6 bases to trimming and J lost 7 bases, with 12 bases between them. CDR3 amino acids: CASSAGQGEKLFF. For the CDR3, the DNA is TGTGCCAGCTCCGCGGGGCAGGGTGAAAAACTGTTTTTT.

This chain connects TRBV28 to TRBJ1-6; the D is unclear. V gave up 7 bases and J gave up 4 bases, with 8 bases separating them. The CDR3 is 13 residues long. Germline CDR1 and CDR2: MDHEN and SYDVKM. The CDR3 loop reads CASNKEYNSPLHF. CDR3 in DNA: TGTGCCAGCAATAAAGAATATAATTCACCCCTCCACTTT.

In its sample, this clone was seen a few times. J is TRBJ2-1 and V is TRBV7-2; D gene unclear. The germline V and J ends were trimmed by 3 bases and 8 bases, with 20 bases remaining between them. Looked up from germline, CDR1 is SGHTA and CDR2 is FQGNSA. The CDR3 contains 16 residues. The CDR3 reads CASSFLGVAHGDEQFF. In DNA form, the CDR3 reads TGTGCCAGCAGCTTCCTAGGTGTGGCCCACGGCGATGAGCAGTTCTTC.

J is TRBJ1-2 and V is TRBV29-1; 9 bases are shared with TRBD1. The CDR3 spans 12 residues. Trimming at V came to 4 bases and at J to 13 bases, leaving 10 bases not matched to a gene. CDR1 and CDR2 from the germline V gene are SQVTM and ANQGSEA. CDR3: CSVGDRALGLTF. CDR3 coding DNA: TGCAGCGTTGGGGACAGGGCCTTAGGGCTCACCTTC.

The genes are TRBV11-3 and TRBJ2-2; D is perhaps TRBD1 or TRBD2 (6 bases each). The CDR3 contains 17 residues. The ends were cut back, 4 bases at V and 2 bases at J, with 17 bases in the middle. Per germline, CDR1 SGHNT and CDR2 YENEEA. CDR3 bases: TGTGCCAGCAGCTGGGGGAAGGGGGGAGCTAACACCGGGGAGCTGTTTTTT. Its translation: CASSWGKGGANTGELFF.

This clone appeared a few times. The V gene is TRBV4-1, the J gene TRBJ1-4; no definite D call. Germline loops: CDR1 MGHRA, CDR2 YSYEKL. The CDR3 has 13 residues. The V and J ends lost 1 base and 8 bases respectively, with 8 bases between them. CDR3 nucleotide sequence: TGCGCCAGCAGCCAAGGCCGTGCGGAAAAACTGTTTTTT. Amino acid sequence: CASSQGRAEKLFF.

This clone was seen a few times. This sequence joins TRBV30 and TRBJ2-2; D possibly matches TRBD1 or TRBD2 (5 bases each). V was clipped by 4 bases and J by 4 bases, with 16 bases between them. The germline V gene has CDR1 GTSNPN and CDR2 SVGIG (reference sequence). The CDR3 consists of 15 residues. CDR3 in DNA: TGTGCCTGGACCAAGGGACCCGTGTCCACCGGGGAGCTGTTTTTT. This gives the protein CAWTKGPVSTGELFF.

This sequence joins TRBV11-3 and TRBJ1-3; a possible D gene is TRBD1 (6 bases). The germline V gene has CDR1 SGHNT and CDR2 YENEEA. This CDR3 contains 15 residues. V was cut by 1 base and J by 3 bases, with 10 bases left in between. CDR3 bases: TGTGCCAGCAGCTTAGGGGGGGCGCTTGGAAACACCATATATTTT. It specifies CASSLGGALGNTIYF.

This clone has just a few counts. This chain connects TRBV11-3 to TRBJ1-1; 8 bases line up with TRBD1. Germline V gene data show CDR1 as SGHNT and CDR2 as YENEEA. The CDR3 is 14 amino acids. Germline trimming cut 6 bases from V and 10 bases from J; bases unmatched to any gene: 13. CDR3 region: CASRSGTGIFPAFF. CDR3 DNA sequence: TGTGCCAGCAGAAGCGGGACAGGAATTTTTCCAGCTTTCTTT.

The chain has TRBV5-6 and TRBJ2-1; TRBD2 is a possible D gene (6 bases). The CDR3 covers 16 residues. Trimming cost V 5 bases and J 4 bases, with 19 bases left between them. Germline CDR1 reads SGHDT; CDR2 reads YYEEEE. CDR3 sequence: CASSLTGRGIYNEQFF. Written as DNA, the CDR3 is TGTGCCAGCAGTTTGACCGGGCGGGGAATTTACAATGAGCAGTTCTTC.

The chain couples TRBV13 to TRBJ2-7; D is unclear. The germline V gene encodes CDR1 PRHDT and CDR2 FYEKMQ (reference sequence). Trimming removed 0 bases from V and 4 bases from J, with 13 bases in between. The CDR3 is made up of 15 amino acids. This chain's CDR3 is CASSLGIRGTYEQYF. The CDR3 bases are TGTGCCAGCAGCTTAGGGATTAGAGGTACTTACGAGCAGTACTTC.

The V call is TRBV5-4, the J call TRBJ1-2; D gene unclear. Trimming left V 1 base short and J 0 bases short, with 7 bases between. Per the germline V gene, CDR1 is SGHNT and CDR2 is YYREEE (reference sequence). This CDR3 region has 14 residues. CDR3 amino acids: CASSLRGANYGYTF. The CDR3 nucleotides read TGTGCCAGCAGCTTGCGGGGAGCTAACTATGGCTACACCTTC.

The V gene is TRBV10-3, the J gene TRBJ2-5, with D perhaps being TRBD1 or TRBD2 (6 bases each). The germline gives CDR1 ENHRY, CDR2 SYGVKD. This CDR3 region has 14 residues. Deletions cut 3 bases from V and 5 bases from J, with 13 bases between. The CDR3 bases are TGTGCCATCAGTGATTCGGGGGCCTGGGAGACCCAGTACTTC. Translation gives CAISDSGAWETQYF.

The rearrangement links TRBV11-1 to TRBJ1-1, with D hard to call. There are 13 residues in the CDR3. Trimming stripped 2 bases from V and 8 bases from J, with 12 bases between. Germline CDR1 reads SGHAT; CDR2 reads FQDESV (reference sequence). CDR3 in DNA: TGTGCCAGCAGCTTAAAGGAGAAGACCGAAGCTTTCTTT. It yields the protein CASSLKEKTEAFF.

This chain uses TRBV27 with TRBJ1-3; D unclear. V was trimmed by 0 bases and J by 2 bases, leaving 8 bases between them. Germline V CDR1 and CDR2: MNHEY, SMNVEV (reference sequence). This CDR3 has 15 residues. CDR3 sequence: CASSLSTWTGNTIYF. CDR3 nucleotide sequence: TGTGCCAGCAGTTTATCGACGTGGACTGGAAACACCATATATTTT.

This clone was seen a few times. V is TRBV21-1 and J is TRBJ1-2. TRBV21-1 is a pseudogene. This CDR3 comprises 13 residues. The CDR3 nucleotides read TGTGCCAGCAACAAGGGAGGGGACGGTGGCTACACCTTC. Amino acids: CASNKGGDGGYTF.

The chain carries TRBV18 and TRBJ2-1; 8 bases are a match to TRBD2. CDR3 length: 15 residues. The trim removed 4 bases at V and 6 bases at J, leaving 8 bases unmatched. Germline lookup yields CDR1 KGHSH and CDR2 LQKENI. This chain's CDR3 is CASSRGLESANEQFF. In nucleotides, the CDR3 is TGTGCCAGCTCACGGGGACTAGAATCCGCCAATGAGCAGTTCTTC.

The rearrangement links TRBV7-3 to TRBJ2-1; 8 nucleotides agree with TRBD1. Germline V gives CDR1 SGHTA, CDR2 FQGTGA. V shed 5 bases and J 8 bases; nucleotides not matched to a gene: 5. This CDR3 is 13 amino acids long. CDR3 residues: CASSRDRGYEQFF. DNA of the CDR3: TGTGCCAGCAGCCGTGACAGGGGCTATGAGCAGTTCTTC.

This clone was picked up a small number of times. The J gene is TRBJ2-7, the V gene TRBV7-2, with 14 bases identical to TRBD2. The V gene's germline CDR1 is SGHTA and CDR2 FQGNSA. CDR3 length: 15 amino acids. V trimming: 5 bases; J trimming: 6 bases; junction bases outside the gene matches: 6. The CDR3 loop reads CASSAGTSGSSEQYF. CDR3 DNA sequence: TGTGCCAGCAGCGCTGGGACTAGCGGGAGCTCCGAGCAGTACTTC.

CDR3 amino acids: CASSQLRGDTEAFF. The CDR3 DNA reads TGTGCCAGCAGCCAACTAAGGGGGGATACTGAAGCTTTCTTT. The chain uses TRBV14 and TRBJ1-1; tentative D call: TRBD1 (6 bases). This CDR3 has 14 amino acids. V dropped 2 bases and J dropped 5 bases, with 12 bases sitting between them. Germline CDR1 and CDR2: SGHDN and FVKESK.

This chain links TRBV19 with TRBJ1-5, with a weak D call TRBD1 (6 bases). Germline CDR1 and CDR2: LNHDA and SQIVND (reference sequence). This CDR3 spans 15 amino acids. Trimming stripped 5 bases from V and 3 bases from J, with 14 bases between. This CDR3 is CASSLQGGPNQPQHF. The CDR3 nucleotides are TGTGCCAGTAGTTTACAGGGAGGGCCCAATCAGCCCCAGCATTTT.